What follows is one TCR beta chain and its context. Its specificity is not known. The data derive from a study of cytomegalovirus exposure and HLA in healthy donors. Overall study findings and caveats: Fewer N-insertions (relative to the 666-donor mean) were reportedly seen in an Asian-associated ancestry cluster in a later analysis.

CDR1 and CDR2 from the germline V gene are SGHNT and YYREEE (reference sequence). The V gene lost 1 base and the J gene lost 2 bases, with 7 bases spanning the gap. The CDR3 length is 15 residues. It was with 60 Vbeta and 13 Jbeta primers that the PCR ran. Generated by immunoSEQ multiplex PCR, the TCRdb table keeps only in-frame clones and is missing some. The table records 60,000 to 75,000 clones, approximately 79% of them present only once. The sequenced material came from PBMCs. The chain recombines TRBV5-4 with TRBJ2-6; maybe TRBD2 (5 bases). This clonotype was sampled from a woman in her thirties in good health and CMV-seronegative. This chain's CDR3 is CASSLRGPGANVLTF. The CDR3, as DNA: TGTGCCAGCAGCTTGCGAGGGCCTGGGGCCAACGTCCTGACTTTC.